This T cell receptor (beta chain) appears in the sequencing data of a study of technical replicates of blood from several donors. Sequenced by immunoSEQ multiplex PCR; TCRdb stores in-frame clones only, minus some. Seen here are about 9,400 clones, 91% observed once, and the top ten hold 8% to 9.5%. V was pared by 4 bases and J by 8 bases, with 7 bases of the junction left unmatched. The germline gives CDR1 SGHRS, CDR2 YFSETQ. The CDR3 has 14 residues. The chain combines TRBV5-1 with TRBJ1-4; 8 nucleotides agree with TRBD1. Sequencing was done on a sample of PBMCs. The source of this sequence is a human donor in good health. The CDR3 is CASSRGQAQEKLFF. The CDR3 coding sequence is TGCGCCAGCAGCAGGGGACAGGCCCAAGAAAAACTGTTTTTT.